This T cell receptor (beta chain) was sequenced in a study of shared clonotypes between healthy human individuals. The table came from immunoSEQ multiplex PCR; TCRdb's copy has only in-frame clones and leaves some out. The sample holds 1 million to 1.2 million clones, 60% to 85% seen once. Germline lookup yields CDR1 SQVTM and CDR2 ANQGSEA. The CDR3 runs to 15 residues. With 7 bases removed from V and 0 bases from J, the gap between germline ends came to 16 bases. This clone was seen a single time. J is TRBJ2-1 and V is TRBV29-1; a weak D match, TRBD1 (5 bases). The sequence derives from a young man in good health. Some clones in this sample may be carry-over from other donors' samples. Sequencing was done on a sample of memory CD4+ T cells from PBMCs. Subset indicated: CD45RA-negative fraction. The CDR3 region is CSADSSSYSYNEQFF. The CDR3 nucleotides are TGCAGCGCTGACAGCTCCAGCTACTCCTACAATGAGCAGTTCTTC.